Each of the 27 T cell receptor beta chains below was sequenced from the same sample in a study of a mutant IDH1 vaccine in newly diagnosed glioma. The time point here: baseline, week 1 (first vaccination visit). Indicated treatment: pre-vaccination baseline after standard-of-care therapy. Only in-frame clones appear in the TCRdb table, and some are missing; sequencing was by immunoSEQ multiplex PCR. The repertoire has some 56,000 clones, about 91% of them found once; the top ten carry about 2.7%. The sequences come from PBMCs, collected from a glioma patient treated with radiotherapy, temozolomide or both. All receptors come from a man aged 45-65 years with glioma.

The chain combines TRBV11-1 with TRBJ1-2; weak D call: TRBD1 (5 bases). Trimming left V 5 bases short and J 2 bases short, with 15 bases between. Germline loops: CDR1 SGHAT, CDR2 FQDESV (reference sequence). This CDR3 region has 15 residues. The CDR3 loop reads CASSGRDGRNYGYTF. The CDR3 DNA reads as TGTGCCAGCAGCGGGAGGGACGGACGAAACTATGGCTACACCTTC.

Comment on this clone: One end of the junction is discordant with germline, which a read error may explain. The V call is TRBV6-5, the J call TRBJ1-1; D is unclear. The germline CDR1 and CDR2 sequences are MNHEY and SVGAGI. The CDR3 extends over 14 amino acids. The CDR3 spells CATTNGELNAEAFF. The CDR3, as DNA: TGTGCCACCACGAACGGGGAACTGAACGCTGAAGCTTTCTTT.

This clone was recorded only once. The V and J genes are TRBV6-1 and TRBJ2-7, with 10 bases lining up with TRBD1. The CDR3 is 16 residues long. J gave up 6 bases and V 2 bases, and 10 bases lay outside the gene matches. CDR1 and CDR2 (germline): MNHNS, SASEGT. CDR3 nucleotide sequence: TGTGCCAGCAGTGAACACGCGGGACAGGGGATCTTCGAGCAGTACTTC. It specifies CASSEHAGQGIFEQYF.

The CDR3 DNA sequence: TGTGCCAGTAGTGGGAGAACGGGACGGTTATACGAGCAGTACTTC. Translating it yields CASSGRTGRLYEQYF. J is TRBJ2-7 and V is TRBV19, with D perhaps given as TRBD1 or TRBD2 (5 bases each). The V and J ends lost 5 bases and 4 bases respectively, with 18 bases between them. Per germline, CDR1 LNHDA and CDR2 SQIVND (reference sequence). The CDR3 sequence is 15 residues long.

V usage is TRBV29-1 and J usage is TRBJ2-3; 10 bases are shared with TRBD1. The CDR3 contains 14 residues. The germline V gene encodes CDR1 SQVTM and CDR2 ANQGSEA. The trim removed 3 bases at V and 3 bases at J, leaving 3 bases unmatched. In nucleotides, the CDR3 is TGCAGCGTTGATCCGGGACAGGGGACAGATACGCAGTATTTT. It yields the protein CSVDPGQGTDTQYF.

This clone was seen a handful of times. The chain couples TRBV25-1 to TRBJ2-7; D may match TRBD1 or TRBD2 (6 bases each). Between the trimmed V and J ends, which lost 4 bases and 3 bases, there was a span of 22 bases. Germline lookup yields CDR1 MGHDK and CDR2 SYGVNS. The CDR3 totals 17 residues. CDR3 sequence reads: CASSGTTGGRSLYEQYF. The CDR3 nucleotides are TGTGCCAGCAGTGGGACGACCGGGGGCCGGTCTCTCTACGAGCAGTACTTC.

The chain is built from TRBV5-6 and TRBJ1-1; 7 bases match TRBD1. Germline-derived CDR1 and CDR2 are SGHDT and YYEEEE. The CDR3 is made up of 14 amino acids. Trimming removed 4 bases from V and 0 bases from J; junction bases left unmatched: 3. CDR3 sequence (DNA): TGTGCCAGCAGCGCCGACAGGGTGAACACTGAAGCTTTCTTT. Amino acid sequence: CASSADRVNTEAFF.

This chain links TRBV4-1 with TRBJ2-7; no definite D call. The CDR3 consists of 15 residues. Trimming removed 4 bases at V and 1 base at J, with 14 bases between. Germline assignment: CDR1 MGHRA and CDR2 YSYEKL. The CDR3 DNA sequence: TGCGCCAGCAGCCCTCGGACGGATACTTCCTACGAGCAGTACTTC. It specifies CASSPRTDTSYEQYF.

The rearrangement links TRBV6-1 to TRBJ2-4, with TRBD1 identical over 8 bases. V shed 2 bases, J shed 1 base, and the junction held 4 bases outside the gene matches. The CDR3 is made up of 16 amino acids. Germline lookup yields CDR1 MNHNS and CDR2 SASEGT. For the CDR3, the DNA is TGTGCCAGCAGTGAAAGGACAGGGTGGGCCAAAAACATTCAGTACTTC. Residues: CASSERTGWAKNIQYF.

This sequence joins TRBV19 and TRBJ1-5; D is uncertain. The CDR3 sequence is 12 residues long. Germline CDR1 LNHDA, CDR2 SQIVND (reference sequence). V was trimmed by 7 bases and J by 2 bases, leaving 6 bases between them. The CDR3 nucleotides are TGTGCCAGTAAGGCAGGCAATCAGCCCCAGCATTTT. It encodes CASKAGNQPQHF. Full variable domain (rest looked up from reference TRBV19 and TRBJ1-5): DGGITQSPKYLFRKEGQNVTLSCEQNLNHDAMYWYRQDPGQGLRLIYYSQIVNDFQKGDIAEGYSVSREKKESFPLTVTSAQKNPTAFYLCASKAGNQPQHFGDGTRLSIL.

The chain uses TRBV6-5 and TRBJ1-2; tentative D call: TRBD1 (6 bases). This CDR3 is built from 13 residues. Trimming shortened V by 10 bases and J by 8 bases, and 20 bases separated the two germline ends. The germline CDR1 and CDR2 sequences are MNHEY and SVGAGI. CDR3 sequence (DNA): TGTGCCACCACCCCCCCACAGGGATACGGCTACACCTTC. Residues: CATTPPQGYGYTF.

This clone showed up just once. V and J are TRBV21-1 and TRBJ1-6. TRBV21-1 is a pseudogene. CDR3 size: 9 residues. The CDR3 DNA is TGTGCCCTTTATTCACCCCTCCACTTT. It codes for CALYSPLHF.

In its sample, this clone was seen once. The rearrangement links TRBV6-6 to TRBJ2-3, with a tentative D call TRBD2 (6 bases). Between the trimmed V and J ends, which lost 6 bases and 0 bases, there was a span of 13 bases. CDR1 is MNHNY and CDR2 is SVGAGI in the germline V gene (reference sequence). The length of the CDR3 is 15 residues. This CDR3 is CASSGDSGSTDTQYF. The CDR3 nucleotides are TGTGCCAGCAGCGGGGACTCAGGCAGCACAGATACGCAGTATTTT.

This chain connects TRBV29-1 to TRBJ2-3; D is ambiguous. Germline V gene lookup returns CDR1 SQVTM and CDR2 ANQGSEA. With 6 bases removed from V and 0 bases from J, the gap between germline ends came to 16 bases. This CDR3 region has 15 residues. The CDR3 region is CSVTFLYLSTDTQYF. Written as DNA, the CDR3 is TGCAGCGTAACTTTTTTATACCTTAGCACAGATACGCAGTATTTT.

V usage is TRBV6-5 and J usage is TRBJ1-1; D might be TRBD1 (5 bases). Trimming shortened V by 6 bases and J by 1 base, and 15 bases separated the two germline ends. The CDR3 totals 15 residues. Germline V lookup: CDR1 MNHEY, CDR2 SVGAGI. CDR3 sequence reads: CASREMGRSNTEAFF. CDR3 sequence (DNA): TGTGCCAGCAGAGAAATGGGACGTTCGAACACTGAAGCTTTCTTT.

V and J are TRBV9 and TRBJ2-6; 9 bases are shared with TRBD1. Germline lookup yields CDR1 SGDLS and CDR2 YYNGEE. Trimming removed 3 bases from V and 0 bases from J; junction bases left unmatched: 7. The CDR3 is 18 amino acids. CDR3 protein: CASSADRGALSGANVLTF. In DNA form, the CDR3 reads TGTGCCAGCAGCGCTGACAGGGGGGCTCTCTCTGGGGCCAACGTCCTGACTTTC. Full variable domain (outside the CDR3, taken from reference TRBV9 and TRBJ2-6): DSGVTQTPKHLITATGQRVTLRCSPRSGDLSVYWYQQSLDQGLQFLIQYYNGEERAKGNILERFSAQQFPDLHSELNLSSLELGDSALYFCASSADRGALSGANVLTFGAGSRLTVL.

The chain couples TRBV7-2 to TRBJ2-1; the D call may be TRBD1 or TRBD2 (6 bases each). The CDR3 sequence is 15 residues long. V lost 6 bases and J 1 base, leaving 13 bases between the germline ends. Germline CDR1 SGHTA, CDR2 FQGNSA. The CDR3 is CASRSGAGSYNEQFF. The DNA of the CDR3 is TGTGCCAGCAGGTCGGGGGCTGGGTCCTACAATGAGCAGTTCTTC. Full variable domain (outside the CDR3, taken from reference TRBV7-2 and TRBJ2-1): GAGVSQSPSNKVTEKGKDVELRCDPISGHTALYWYRQSLGQGLEFLIYFQGNSAPDKSGLPSDRFSAERTGGSVSTLTIQRTQQEDSAVYLCASRSGAGSYNEQFFGPGTRLTVL.

The chain has TRBV19 and TRBJ1-5, with no clear D. The germline V gene encodes CDR1 LNHDA and CDR2 SQIVND (reference sequence). Trimming left V 8 bases short and J 0 bases short, with 14 bases between. The CDR3 is 15 amino acids. CDR3 DNA sequence: TGTGCCAGTGCGAGGGTATCGTATAGCAATCAGCCCCAGCATTTT. The encoded protein is CASARVSYSNQPQHF.

The V and J genes are TRBV5-1 and TRBJ2-1; D remains ambiguous. Deletions cut 3 bases from V and 9 bases from J, with 13 bases between. The V gene's germline CDR1 is SGHRS and CDR2 YFSETQ. The CDR3 consists of 13 residues. DNA for the CDR3: TGCGCCAGCAGCTCGGTAGAGCTGGGTGAGCAGTTCTTC. The encoded protein is CASSSVELGEQFF.

The chain combines TRBV28 with TRBJ1-2, with 12 positions matching TRBD1. The CDR3 length is 16 residues. From germline, CDR1 is MDHEN and CDR2 SYDVKM. Losses at the gene ends were 4 bases for V and 4 bases for J; bases not matched to a gene: 7. The CDR3 protein is CASSSSGTGGPYGYTF. The CDR3 DNA sequence: TGTGCCAGCAGTTCCTCCGGGACAGGGGGCCCCTATGGCTACACCTTC.

The chain joins TRBV28 to TRBJ1-1; maybe TRBD1 (6 bases). Germline V gives CDR1 MDHEN, CDR2 SYDVKM. V was pared by 4 bases and J by 5 bases, with 11 bases between. The length of the CDR3 is 13 residues. Here the CDR3 DNA reads TGTGCCAGCAGTTCAGGGGCATGGACTGAAGCTTTCTTT. Amino acid sequence: CASSSGAWTEAFF.

The gene calls are TRBV6-5 and TRBJ2-7; the D call may be TRBD1 or TRBD2 (5 bases each). Trimming took 6 bases from V and 4 from J, leaving 16 bases between them. This CDR3 is 14 amino acids long. Germline CDR1 and CDR2: MNHEY and SVGAGI. CDR3: CASRGTPGGYEQYF. In DNA form, the CDR3 reads TGTGCCAGCAGGGGGACCCCGGGTGGTTACGAGCAGTACTTC.

This clone was observed a few times. J is TRBJ1-1 and V is TRBV5-6; D is ambiguous. This CDR3 has 15 residues. CDR1 is SGHDT and CDR2 is YYEEEE in the germline V gene. Trimming removed 4 bases at V and 0 bases at J, with 13 bases between. The CDR3: CASSLPARMNTEAFF. CDR3 in DNA: TGTGCCAGCAGCCTCCCCGCCAGGATGAACACTGAAGCTTTCTTT.

This chain joins TRBV7-6 and TRBJ2-2, with TRBD1 matching 12 bases. J gave up 7 bases and V 5 bases, and 5 bases lay outside the gene matches. The CDR3 is made up of 15 amino acids. Germline lookup yields CDR1 SGHVS and CDR2 FNYEAQ. The CDR3 here is CASSRDRGQGGELFF. DNA of the CDR3: TGTGCCAGCAGCCGGGACAGGGGGCAAGGCGGGGAGCTGTTTTTT.

The chain combines TRBV4-2 with TRBJ2-3; D might be TRBD2 (7 bases). The germline gives CDR1 LGHNA, CDR2 YNFKEQ. The V gene lost 1 base and the J gene lost 6 bases, with 20 bases spanning the gap. This CDR3 is built from 17 residues. CDR3 protein: CASSQGGGGGLWDTQYF. CDR3 sequence (DNA): TGTGCCAGCAGCCAAGGGGGAGGGGGAGGGTTGTGGGATACGCAGTATTTT.

A single count supports this clone. This chain joins TRBV27 and TRBJ1-4; D gene uncertain. The CDR3 loop spans 13 amino acids. V was pared by 6 bases and J by 4 bases, with 9 bases between. The germline CDR1 and CDR2 sequences are MNHEY and SMNVEV (reference sequence). The CDR3 reads CASSPESNEKLFF. The CDR3 nucleotides are TGTGCCAGCAGCCCAGAAAGTAATGAAAAACTGTTTTTT.

CDR3 amino acids: CASSVGSGVNYGYTF. CDR3 DNA: TGTGCCAGCAGCGTAGGATCAGGGGTGAACTATGGCTACACCTTC. The V and J genes are TRBV9 and TRBJ1-2, with D possibly being TRBD1 (6 bases). Looked up from germline, CDR1 is SGDLS and CDR2 is YYNGEE. The CDR3 runs 15 residues. Trimming stripped 0 bases from V and 2 bases from J, with 11 bases between.